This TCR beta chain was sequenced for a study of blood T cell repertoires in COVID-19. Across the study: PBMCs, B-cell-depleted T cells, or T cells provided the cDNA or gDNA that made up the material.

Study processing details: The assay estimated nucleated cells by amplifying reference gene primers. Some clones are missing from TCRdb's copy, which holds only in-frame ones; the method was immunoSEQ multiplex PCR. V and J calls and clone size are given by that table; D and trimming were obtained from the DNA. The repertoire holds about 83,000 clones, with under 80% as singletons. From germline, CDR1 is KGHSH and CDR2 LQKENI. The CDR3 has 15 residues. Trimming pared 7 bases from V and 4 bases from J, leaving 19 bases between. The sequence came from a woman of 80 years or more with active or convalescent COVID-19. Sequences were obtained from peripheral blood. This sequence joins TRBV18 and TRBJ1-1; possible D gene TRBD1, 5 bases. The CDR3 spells CASLPSTDPGTEAFF. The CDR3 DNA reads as TGTGCCAGCTTACCCTCGACAGACCCGGGCACTGAAGCTTTCTTT. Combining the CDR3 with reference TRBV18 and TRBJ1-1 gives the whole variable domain NAGVMQNPRHLVRRRGQEARLRCSPMKGHSHVYWYRQLPEEGLKFMVYLQKENIIDESGMPKERFSAEFPKEGPSILRIQQVVRGDSAAYFCASLPSTDPGTEAFFGQGTRLTVV.